This T cell receptor beta chain derives from a study of beta chain features in type 1 diabetes. The V end was cut by 4 bases, the J end by 0 bases, with 6 bases between. This CDR3 is 13 amino acids long. From germline, CDR1 is SGHRS and CDR2 YFSETQ. Study outcomes and limitations: Type 1 diabetes patients had fewer VDJ junction insertions and more deletions. Shorter TCRB CDR3s, moderately but significantly so, were found in Type 1 diabetes patients in all four CD4+ subsets.

Reverse transcribing all isolated RNA meant expressed TCRB transcripts were sequenced. The method was immunoSEQ multiplex PCR; TCRdb's version includes in-frame clones alone and lacks a portion of them. The sample comprises hundreds of thousands of clones, under 15% of which are singletons, and 0.022% rests with the top ten. On this clone itself: Its antigen is currently unknown.

The rearrangement joins TRBV5-1 to TRBJ2-3; no reliable D call. The receptor's source is a young man with type 1 diabetes. Input material: naive CD4+ T cells from blood. The CDR3 DNA is TGCGCCAGCAGCCCCTTCAGCACAGATACGCAGTATTTT. Its protein is CASSPFSTDTQYF.